This is a list of T cell receptor beta chains from one sample in a study of shared clonotypes between healthy human individuals. Sequencing was performed with immunoSEQ multiplex PCR; in TCRdb, only in-frame clones are kept and a portion is missing. The sample holds approximately 2.5 million clones, more than 90% seen once. Sequenced sample: naive CD4+ T cells sorted from blood. These receptors originate from a man between 18 and 29 years old in good health. The CDR3 runs from the conserved cysteine through the conserved F or W. The D gene is left open where the match is weak. Where a row states a size, it is once, few, many or the class of an expanded clone; other rows omit it.

size	D	V	J	DNA	CDR3
few	-	TRBV6-5	TRBJ1-5	TGTGCCAGCAGCCCCGGACGGAATCAGCCCCAGCATTTT	CASSPGRNQPQHF
-	-	TRBV5-1	TRBJ2-2	TGCGCCAGCTCCTCGGACGGCGGCACCGGGGAGCTGTTTTTT	CASSSDGGTGELFF
-	-	TRBV30	TRBJ2-3	TGTGCCTGGAGTGTACTGAGGGACCCGCAGGATACGCAGTATTTT	CAWSVLRDPQDTQYF
-	TRBD1	TRBV5-1	TRBJ2-5	TGCGCCAGCAGCCGGACAGGGGGCCAAGAGACCCAGTACTTC	CASSRTGGQETQYF
-	-	TRBV2	TRBJ2-2	TGTGCCAGCAGGGGGACTAACACCGGGGAGCTGTTTTTT	CASRGTNTGELFF
-	-	TRBV5-1	TRBJ2-3	TGCGCCAGCAGCTTCAAGTGGGGATACACAGATACGCAGTATTTT	CASSFKWGYTDTQYF
-	TRBD2	TRBV10-1	TRBJ2-3	TGCGCCAGCGCACGCGGGGGGCCGGGGCAAGATACGCAGTATTTT	CASARGGPGQDTQYF
once	-	TRBV2	TRBJ2-5	TGTGCCAGCAGCCGTCTTGGGAGGACACAAGAGACCCAGTACTTC	CASSRLGRTQETQYF
-	-	TRBV10-3	TRBJ2-7	TGTGCCATCAGTGAGTCTGACTCTTCCCTCTCCTACGAGCAGTACTTC	CAISESDSSLSYEQYF
-	TRBD1	TRBV6-6	TRBJ1-1	TGTGCCAGCAGTTCCGGGGACAGGGGAGTCACTGAAGCTTTCTTT	CASSSGDRGVTEAFF
-	TRBD2	TRBV2	TRBJ2-1	TGTGCCAGCAGTCAGCGGGGGAACAATGAGCAGTTCTTC	CASSQRGNNEQFF
-	-	TRBV10-3	TRBJ2-5	TGTGCCATCAGTGATATGGCGGGGAGAGAGACCCAGTACTTC	CAISDMAGRETQYF
-	-	TRBV5-1	TRBJ2-7	TGCGCCAGCAGTCCAGGAAGCTCCTACGAGCAGTACTTC	CASSPGSSYEQYF
-	TRBD1	TRBV6-1	TRBJ1-5	TGTGCCAGCAGTGGATCTCGGACAGGAAAAGACAATCAGCCCCAGCATTTT	CASSGSRTGKDNQPQHF
-	-	TRBV19	TRBJ2-7	TGTGCCAGTAGTATAACGGGGGCTCTCTACGAGCAGTACTTC	CASSITGALYEQYF
-	TRBD1	TRBV7-8	TRBJ1-5	TGTGCCAGCAGCTTCACCGGGACAGGGGCGGGACAGCCCCAGCATTTT	CASSFTGTGAGQPQHF
-	-	TRBV7-9	TRBJ1-2	TGTGCCAGCAGCTTAGGTGGGGCTAACTATGGCTACACCTTC	CASSLGGANYGYTF
-	-	TRBV27	TRBJ1-6	TGTGCCAGCCGCCAAGGGGGAACGAACTATAATTCACCCCTCCACTTT	CASRQGGTNYNSPLHF
-	TRBD2	TRBV30	TRBJ2-2	TGTGCCTGGAAACGGGGGGGCCCCGGGGAGCTGTTTTTT	CAWKRGGPGELFF
-	-	TRBV2	TRBJ1-5	TGTGCCAGCAGTGCGGACAACTATCAGCCCCAGCATTTT	CASSADNYQPQHF
-	-	TRBV19	TRBJ2-7	TGTGCCAGTAGTATGGACCCCGGCAGGTCCGAGCAGTACTTC	CASSMDPGRSEQYF
-	-	TRBV2	TRBJ1-1	TGTGCCAGCGGTTTGGGGCCCCTGAACACTGAAGCTTTCTTT	CASGLGPLNTEAFF
-	-	TRBV29-1	TRBJ1-1	TGCAGCGTCGGGGACCACCCGAACACTGAAGCTTTCTTT	CSVGDHPNTEAFF
-	-	TRBV2	TRBJ2-4	TGTGCCAGCAGTGAAAGGGAAAACATTCAGTACTTC	CASSERENIQYF
-	TRBD2	TRBV7-8	TRBJ2-2	TGTGCCAGCAGCTCGGGGGTCCTAGCGGGCTGGAACACCGGGGAGCTGTTTTTT	CASSSGVLAGWNTGELFF
-	-	TRBV6-6	TRBJ1-3	TGTGCCAGCAGTTACGACCCTTTCTCTGGAAACACCATATATTTT	CASSYDPFSGNTIYF
-	-	TRBV19	TRBJ1-1	TGTGCCAGTAGTATAGGAGGCGCGGGGCGCTTGAACACTGAAGCTTTCTTT	CASSIGGAGRLNTEAFF
-	-	TRBV27	TRBJ1-3	TGTGCCAGCAGTTTCGAGGGGGGTACTGGAAACACCATATATTTT	CASSFEGGTGNTIYF
-	TRBD2	TRBV7-8	TRBJ2-1	TGTGCCAGCAGCTTAAGCGGGGGGGCTATAGATGAGCAGTTCTTC	CASSLSGGAIDEQFF
-	-	TRBV11-2	TRBJ1-1	TGTGCCAGCAGCTCGAGACGGGGGAACACTGAAGCTTTCTTT	CASSSRRGNTEAFF
-	-	TRBV28	TRBJ1-1	TGTGCCAGCAGAACAGATGAAGCTTTCTTT	CASRTDEAFF
-	TRBD1	TRBV6-1	TRBJ2-7	TGTGCCAGCAGTGAAACCGAGACAGGGGTCCACGAGCAGTACTTC	CASSETETGVHEQYF
-	TRBD2	TRBV7-9	TRBJ2-2	TGTGCCAGCAGCTTAGAAGGCGGGAGTCGTATACCCGGGGAGCTGTTTTTT	CASSLEGGSRIPGELFF